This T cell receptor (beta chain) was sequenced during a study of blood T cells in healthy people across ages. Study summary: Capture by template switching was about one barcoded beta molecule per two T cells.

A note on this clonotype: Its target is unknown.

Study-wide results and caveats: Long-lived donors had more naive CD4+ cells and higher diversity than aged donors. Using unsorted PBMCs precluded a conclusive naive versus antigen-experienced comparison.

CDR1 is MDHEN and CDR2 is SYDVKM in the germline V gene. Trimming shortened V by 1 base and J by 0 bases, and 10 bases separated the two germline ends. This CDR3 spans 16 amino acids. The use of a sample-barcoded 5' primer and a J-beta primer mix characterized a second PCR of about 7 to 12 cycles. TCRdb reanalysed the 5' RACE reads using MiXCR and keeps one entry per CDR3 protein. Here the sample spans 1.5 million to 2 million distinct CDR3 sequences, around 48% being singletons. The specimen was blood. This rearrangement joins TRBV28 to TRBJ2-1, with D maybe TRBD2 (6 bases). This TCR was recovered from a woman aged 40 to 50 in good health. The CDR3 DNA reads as TGTGCCAGCAGTTTATTTAGCGGTAGCTCCTACAATGAGCAGTTCTTC. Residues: CASSLFSGSSYNEQFF. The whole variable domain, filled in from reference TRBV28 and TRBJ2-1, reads DVKVTQSSRYLVKRTGEKVFLECVQDMDHENMFWYRQDPGLGLRLIYFSYDVKMKEKGDIPEGYSVSREKKERFSLILESASTNQTSMYLCASSLFSGSSYNEQFFGPGTRLTVL.